The source of this T cell receptor (beta chain) is a study of OX40 agonist ivuxolimab in advanced cancers. Study outcomes and limitations: Patients who responded partially at 0.1-3.0 mg/kg showed clonal expansion ranking among the lowest.

Trimming took 1 base from V and 2 from J, leaving 6 bases between them. Germline V gives CDR1 LNHDA, CDR2 SQIVND (reference sequence). This CDR3 is built from 13 residues. The protocol was immunoSEQ multiplex PCR, while the TCRdb copy is restricted to in-frame clones and leaves out a portion. The repertoire consists of over 60,000 clones, with roughly 93% occurring once and the leading ten covering about a sixth. As concerns this clone: What it binds is not known.

The clonotype was recovered from an adult with an advanced solid tumor such as melanoma, head and neck, liver or kidney cancer. This specimen was CD4+ or CD8+ T cells sorted from blood, taken in a trial of the OX40 agonist ivuxolimab. The chain joins TRBV19 to TRBJ2-7; D remains unclear. The CDR3 region is CASSIGPAYEQYF. The CDR3 DNA reads TGTGCCAGTAGTATAGGGCCAGCCTACGAGCAGTACTTC.